This T cell receptor (beta chain) was captured by sequencing in a study of cytomegalovirus exposure and HLA in healthy donors. Study overall: The early release's HLA-typed donors yielded approximately 85 million unique TCRs.

Broader study findings: One later analysis reportedly identified an Asian-associated ancestry cluster that showed fewer N-insertions than the roughly 700-donor mean. HLA alleles showed associations with 15,000 to 20,000 TCR beta sequences in a later analysis, at a 0.05 false discovery rate.

Looked up from germline, CDR1 is LNHDA and CDR2 is SQIVND (reference sequence). V was pared by 9 bases and J by 2 bases, with 13 bases of the junction left unmatched. The CDR3 totals 16 residues. Use of 60 Vbeta and 13 Jbeta primers characterized the PCR. Profiled with immunoSEQ multiplex PCR; TCRdb holds only in-frame clones, not every one. The repertoire holds approximately 98,000 clones, with approximately 79% as singletons. Comment on this clone: The antigen is not known.

This chain connects TRBV19 to TRBJ1-3, with 7 bases lining up with TRBD1. The sequencing input was PBMCs. The TCR was taken from a male donor in good health and CMV-seronegative. The CDR3 nucleotides read TGTGCCAGCAATCGTGGACAGGTTGTCGCTGGAAACACCATATATTTT. Its protein product is CASNRGQVVAGNTIYF. Based on the CDR3 plus reference TRBV19 and TRBJ1-3, the full variable domain is DGGITQSPKYLFRKEGQNVTLSCEQNLNHDAMYWYRQDPGQGLRLIYYSQIVNDFQKGDIAEGYSVSREKKESFPLTVTSAQKNPTAFYLCASNRGQVVAGNTIYFGEGSWLTVV.